The 28 T cell receptor beta chains reported below all come from one sample, sequenced in a study of Ad26.COV2.S vaccination and SARS-CoV-2 variants. The protocol was immunoSEQ multiplex PCR, while the TCRdb copy is restricted to in-frame clones and leaves out a portion. This table holds hundreds of thousands of clones, roughly 87% found once. Regarding treatment: some 20 received Ad26.COV2.S at low or high dose, single or two shots; 5 received placebo; per-sample allocation not given. Collection of the samples took place on day 63 after the first injection of vaccine or placebo. The source was peripheral blood, collected in a trial of Ad26.COV2.S vaccine versus placebo. The origin of the receptors is a person aged 18-65 years who received the Ad26.COV2.S COVID-19 vaccine or a placebo.

On this clone itself: At one end, the junction sequence differs from germline, possibly due to a read error. This chain uses TRBV7-9 with TRBJ1-1; D is unclear. Germline V CDR1 and CDR2: SEHNR, FQNEAQ (reference sequence). This CDR3 spans 13 amino acids. CDR3 protein: CASSVARTPEAFF. In DNA form, the CDR3 reads TGTGCCAGCAGCGTAGCCAGGACGCCTGAAGCTTTCTTT.

The chain has TRBV30 and TRBJ1-4; 7 bases align to TRBD1. The CDR3 has 13 amino acids. CDR1 and CDR2 from the germline V gene are GTSNPN and SVGIG (reference sequence). With 2 bases clipped from V and 11 bases from J, the junction kept 8 bases outside the gene matches. The CDR3 is CAWSRDDREKLFF. The CDR3 nucleotides are TGTGCCTGGAGTCGAGACGACAGGGAGAAACTGTTTTTT.

The chain couples TRBV3-1 (or the pseudogene TRBV3-2) to TRBJ2-4; 9 bases fit TRBD1. V lost 0 bases to trimming and J lost 7 bases; unmatched junction nucleotides: 4. The CDR3 has 15 amino acids. The germline V gene encodes CDR1 LGHDT and CDR2 YNNKEL (reference sequence). The CDR3 region is CASSQESQGANIQYF. The DNA for the CDR3 is TGTGCCAGCAGCCAAGAGTCACAGGGGGCGAACATTCAGTACTTC.

V gene TRBV7-9 combines with J gene TRBJ2-1; D gene unclear. The V end lost 1 base, the J end lost 3 bases, and 22 bases lay between the germline ends. The CDR3 is made up of 19 amino acids. Germline V gene sequence: CDR1 SEHNR, CDR2 FQNEAQ (reference sequence). The CDR3 here is CASSLVEFDTAGVYNEQFF. In DNA form, the CDR3 reads TGTGCCAGCAGCTTAGTTGAGTTTGATACGGCTGGGGTCTACAATGAGCAGTTCTTC.

The V call is TRBV5-8, the J call TRBJ1-2; D call uncertain. The length of the CDR3 is 13 residues. Trimming stripped 4 bases from V and 8 bases from J, with 15 bases between. Germline CDR1 and CDR2: SGHTS and YDEGEE. In nucleotides, the CDR3 is TGTGCCAGCAGCCCCGGATCTACGTTGGGCTACACCTTC. It codes for CASSPGSTLGYTF. Full variable domain (remainder filled in from reference TRBV5-8 and TRBJ1-2): EAGVTQSPTHLIKTRGQQATLRCSPISGHTSVYWYQQALGLGLQFLLWYDEGEERNRGNFPPRFSGRQFPNYSSELNVNALELEDSALYLCASSPGSTLGYTFGSGTRLTVV.

The chain recombines TRBV9 with TRBJ1-1; TRBD1 might be the D (5 bases). V was trimmed by 6 bases and J by 1 base, leaving 16 bases between them. The CDR3 consists of 15 residues. Per germline, CDR1 SGDLS and CDR2 YYNGEE. The CDR3 nucleotides read TGTGCCAGCACCCCTGGGGGGATTTGGAACACTGAAGCTTTCTTT. It is translated as CASTPGGIWNTEAFF.

The chain carries TRBV7-9 and TRBJ2-1; tentative D call: TRBD2 (7 bases). The CDR3 has 15 residues. Germline V gene data show CDR1 as SEHNR and CDR2 as FQNEAQ (reference sequence). V was trimmed by 4 bases and J by 4 bases, leaving 14 bases between them. As DNA, the CDR3 is TGTGCCAGCAGCTCGGGGGGCTCCTCTTACAATGAGCAGTTCTTC. This encodes CASSSGGSSYNEQFF.

In its sample, this clone was seen once. The chain combines TRBV20-1 with TRBJ2-1; perhaps TRBD2 as D (5 bases). The CDR3 has 13 residues. Germline V gene data show CDR1 as DFQATT and CDR2 as SNEGSKA (reference sequence). Trimming shortened V by 3 bases and J by 1 base, and 7 bases separated the two germline ends. CDR3 amino acids: CSASWTSYNEQFF. DNA for the CDR3: TGCAGTGCTAGTTGGACTTCCTACAATGAGCAGTTCTTC.

This chain uses TRBV3-1 (or the pseudogene TRBV3-2) with TRBJ2-1, with 7 bases matching TRBD1. Trimming removed 6 bases from V and 6 bases from J; junction bases left unmatched: 2. The CDR3 consists of 12 residues. CDR1 LGHDT and CDR2 YNNKEL come from the germline V gene (reference sequence). CDR3 bases: TGTGCCAGCAGACGACAGGGCAATGAGCAGTTCTTC. This codes for CASRRQGNEQFF.

This rearrangement joins TRBV5-4 to TRBJ2-1, with D possibly TRBD1 on 6 matching bases. This CDR3 is built from 13 residues. The V gene lost 6 bases and the J gene lost 9 bases, with 16 bases spanning the gap. Germline assignment: CDR1 SGHNT and CDR2 YYREEE (reference sequence). In DNA, the CDR3 is TGTGCCAGCACCCACCTGGTAGGGGGTGAGCAGTTCTTC. Amino acids: CASTHLVGGEQFF.

A remark on this clone: Other nucleotide sequences from this sample produce the same CDR3. The V gene is TRBV4-2, the J gene TRBJ1-4, with no clear D. V was trimmed by 1 base and J by 5 bases, leaving 2 bases between them. The CDR3 runs 12 residues. In germline, CDR1 is LGHNA, CDR2 YNFKEQ. Written as DNA, the CDR3 is TGTGCCAGCAGCCAAGTGAATGAAAAACTGTTTTTT. Translating it yields CASSQVNEKLFF.

About this clone: Because the CDR3's place on the DNA is in doubt, the DNA is left out and the CDR3 is given as listed by TCRdb. The gene calls are TRBV9 and TRBJ2-2. Germline V lookup: CDR1 SGDLS, CDR2 YYNGEE. The CDR3 is 15 residues long, ends included. This CDR3 is CASSVEGRRAGELFF.

This clone has just a few counts. This chain links TRBV11-3 with TRBJ1-5; D is unclear. The CDR3 length is 13 residues. Trimming cost V 5 bases and J 1 base, with 6 bases left between them. Germline assignment: CDR1 SGHNT and CDR2 YENEEA. The CDR3 DNA follows: TGTGCCAGCAGCCGAGACAGCAATCAGCCCCAGCATTTT. It specifies CASSRDSNQPQHF.

This clone was found many times. The CDR3 nucleotides read TGCGCCAGCAGCCAAGATCGGGTCGCAGGTGGAAATTCACCCCTCCACTTT. Translated, it gives CASSQDRVAGGNSPLHF. The rearrangement joins TRBV4-3 to TRBJ1-6; D is ambiguous. Germline V CDR1 and CDR2: LGHNA, YSLEER. The V end was cut by 0 bases, the J end by 7 bases, with 16 bases between. This CDR3 region has 17 residues.

The J gene is TRBJ2-3, the V gene TRBV7-9; D is undetermined. V was shortened by 4 bases and J by 2 bases, with 13 bases between the two germline ends. Per the germline V gene, CDR1 is SEHNR and CDR2 is FQNEAQ (reference sequence). This CDR3 is 15 amino acids long. CDR3 sequence reads: CASSSPRSVTDTQYF. The CDR3, as DNA: TGTGCCAGCAGCTCCCCCCGGTCGGTCACAGATACGCAGTATTTT.

The chain carries TRBV15 and TRBJ1-1; no clear D gene. CDR1 and CDR2 (germline): LNHNV, YYDKDF (reference sequence). V was clipped by 0 bases and J by 2 bases, with 4 bases between them. CDR3 length equals 13 residues. CDR3 residues: CATSREPNTEAFF. The DNA of the CDR3 is TGTGCCACCAGCAGAGAGCCAAACACTGAAGCTTTCTTT. The variable domain in full, completed from reference TRBV15 and TRBJ1-1, reads DAMVIQNPRYQVTQFGKPVTLSCSQTLNHNVMYWYQQKSSQAPKLLFHYYDKDFNNEADTPDNFQSRRPNTSFCFLDIRSPGLGDTAMYLCATSREPNTEAFFGQGTRLTVV.

The chain joins TRBV19 to TRBJ2-7, with a weak D call TRBD1 (5 bases). The CDR3 contains 14 residues. Trimming removed 7 bases from V and 2 bases from J, with 15 bases in between. Per germline, CDR1 LNHDA and CDR2 SQIVND (reference sequence). CDR3 in amino acids: CASNPRGGTYEQYF. Written as DNA, the CDR3 is TGTGCCAGTAACCCAAGGGGTGGTACCTACGAGCAGTACTTC.

The rearrangement links TRBV29-1 to TRBJ2-3, with 8 bases fitting TRBD2. The CDR3 spans 17 residues. V trimming: 7 bases; J trimming: 0 bases; junction bases outside the gene matches: 15. Per germline, CDR1 SQVTM and CDR2 ANQGSEA. For the CDR3, the DNA is TGCAGCGCAATCCCCCCGGGGGGGCGGGGGAGCACAGATACGCAGTATTTT. This sequence encodes CSAIPPGGRGSTDTQYF.

This clone was seen just once. This rearrangement joins TRBV18 to TRBJ1-4; no clear D. This CDR3 contains 15 residues. The V end was cut by 2 bases, the J end by 0 bases, with 7 bases between. Germline-derived CDR1 and CDR2 are KGHSH and LQKENI. CDR3 residues: CASSPEAATNEKLFF. In DNA form, the CDR3 reads TGTGCCAGCTCACCAGAGGCAGCAACTAATGAAAAACTGTTTTTT. Together with reference TRBV18 and TRBJ1-4, the CDR3 gives the full variable domain: NAGVMQNPRHLVRRRGQEARLRCSPMKGHSHVYWYRQLPEEGLKFMVYLQKENIIDESGMPKERFSAEFPKEGPSILRIQQVVRGDSAAYFCASSPEAATNEKLFFGSGTQLSVL.

The chain couples TRBV5-4 to TRBJ1-3, with D unclear. Looked up from germline, CDR1 is SGHNT and CDR2 is YYREEE (reference sequence). V lost 3 bases and J 1 base, leaving 8 bases between the germline ends. The CDR3 has 14 amino acids. The CDR3 reads CASSYGPSGNTIYF. The CDR3 DNA is TGTGCCAGCAGCTACGGACCGTCTGGAAACACCATATATTTT.

The chain is built from TRBV7-6 and TRBJ2-1, with unresolved D. Trimming shortened V by 4 bases and J by 6 bases, and 13 bases separated the two germline ends. CDR3 size: 14 residues. From germline, CDR1 is SGHVS and CDR2 FNYEAQ. The CDR3 DNA follows: TGTGCCAGCAGCTCCCGACCACCCCCCAATGAGCAGTTCTTC. Translated, it gives CASSSRPPPNEQFF.

J is TRBJ2-7 and V is TRBV10-3; TRBD1 agrees at 8 bases. V was pared by 4 bases and J by 6 bases, with 11 bases of the junction left unmatched. Germline values: CDR1 ENHRY, CDR2 SYGVKD. This CDR3 spans 15 amino acids. The CDR3 DNA is TGTGCCATCAGTGGCTCCCAGGGGGCGCGGGGCGAGCAGTACTTC. Residues: CAISGSQGARGEQYF.

V usage is TRBV10-3 and J usage is TRBJ1-1; tentatively, D is TRBD1 (5 bases). The CDR3 has 13 residues. Per germline, CDR1 ENHRY and CDR2 SYGVKD. V lost 10 bases to trimming and J lost 4 bases, with 16 bases between them. The CDR3 bases are TGTGCCACGCTAGGGGATCGGGTCACTGAAGCTTTCTTT. It translates to CATLGDRVTEAFF.

The V gene is TRBV5-4, the J gene TRBJ2-1; 11 bases are a match to TRBD2. The CDR3 has 15 amino acids. The germline V gene has CDR1 SGHNT and CDR2 YYREEE (reference sequence). V lost 3 bases and J lost 5; bases outside the gene matches: 4. CDR3 amino acids: CASSSIAGGDNEQFF. CDR3 nucleotides: TGTGCCAGCAGCTCGATAGCGGGGGGGGACAATGAGCAGTTCTTC. The variable domain in full, with the rest retrieved from reference TRBV5-4 and TRBJ2-1, is ETGVTQSPTHLIKTRGQQVTLRCSSQSGHNTVSWYQQALGQGPQFIFQYYREEENGRGNFPPRFSGLQFPNYSSELNVNALELDDSALYLCASSSIAGGDNEQFFGPGTRLTVL.

The chain couples TRBV11-2 to TRBJ1-2; the D gene is possibly TRBD1 (5 bases). The CDR3 covers 13 residues. V lost 5 bases, J lost 6 bases, and 13 bases lay in between. Germline loops: CDR1 SGHAT, CDR2 FQNNGV. CDR3: CASSPDMEDGYTF. CDR3 in DNA: TGTGCCAGCAGCCCGGACATGGAAGATGGCTACACCTTC.

The chain recombines TRBV29-1 with TRBJ2-7; 7 bases are shared with TRBD2. The CDR3 covers 12 residues. V lost 2 bases to trimming and J lost 2 bases; unmatched junction nucleotides: 0. Germline lookup yields CDR1 SQVTM and CDR2 ANQGSEA. CDR3 bases: TGCAGCGTTGAACTAGCGGCCTACGAGCAGTACTTC. Translating gives CSVELAAYEQYF.

The rearrangement uses TRBV6-6 and TRBJ1-4; the match to TRBD1 covers 10 bases. Germline V gives CDR1 MNHNY, CDR2 SVGAGI (reference sequence). The CDR3 runs 19 residues. With 5 bases clipped from V and 8 bases from J, the junction kept 20 bases outside the gene matches. The CDR3 here is CASSHHGTGAFFGAEKLFF. The CDR3 nucleotides are TGTGCCAGCAGTCATCATGGGACAGGGGCTTTTTTTGGGGCGGAAAAACTGTTTTTT.

In DNA form, the CDR3 reads TGTGCCAGCAGCCAAGCGACAGGGGGCTGGAACACCATATATTTT. It specifies CASSQATGGWNTIYF. The chain is built from TRBV3-1 (or the pseudogene TRBV3-2) and TRBJ1-3; 10 positions agree with TRBD1. Per germline, CDR1 LGHDT and CDR2 YNNKEL (reference sequence). Trimming at V came to 1 base and at J to 7 bases, leaving 4 bases not matched to a gene. The CDR3 consists of 15 residues.